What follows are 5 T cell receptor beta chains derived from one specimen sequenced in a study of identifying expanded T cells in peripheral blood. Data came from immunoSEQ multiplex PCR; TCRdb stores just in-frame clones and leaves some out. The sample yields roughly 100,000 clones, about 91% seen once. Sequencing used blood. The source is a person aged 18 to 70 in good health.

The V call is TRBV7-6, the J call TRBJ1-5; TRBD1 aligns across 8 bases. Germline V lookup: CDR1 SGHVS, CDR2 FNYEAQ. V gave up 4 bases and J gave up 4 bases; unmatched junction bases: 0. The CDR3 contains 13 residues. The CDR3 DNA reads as TGTGCCAGCAGCTGGACAGGGAATCAGCCCCAGCATTTT. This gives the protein CASSWTGNQPQHF.

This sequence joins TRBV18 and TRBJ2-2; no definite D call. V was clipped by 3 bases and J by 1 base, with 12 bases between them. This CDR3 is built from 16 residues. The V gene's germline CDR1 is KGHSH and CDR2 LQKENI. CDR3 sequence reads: CASSPYLGKNTGELFF. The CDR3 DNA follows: TGTGCCAGCTCACCCTACTTGGGAAAGAACACCGGGGAGCTGTTTTTT.

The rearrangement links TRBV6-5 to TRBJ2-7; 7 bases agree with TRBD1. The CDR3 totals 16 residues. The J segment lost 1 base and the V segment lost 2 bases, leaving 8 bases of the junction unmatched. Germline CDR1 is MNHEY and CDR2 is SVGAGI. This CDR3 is CASSYDASGQSYEQYF. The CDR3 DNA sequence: TGTGCCAGCAGTTACGATGCCTCGGGACAGTCCTACGAGCAGTACTTC.

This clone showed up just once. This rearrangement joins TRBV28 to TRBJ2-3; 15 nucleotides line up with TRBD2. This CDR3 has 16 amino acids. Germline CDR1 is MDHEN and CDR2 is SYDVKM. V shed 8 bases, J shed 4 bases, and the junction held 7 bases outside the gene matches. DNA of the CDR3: TGTGCCAGCGGACTAGCGGGAGGGCCGGGCGCAGATACGCAGTATTTT. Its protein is CASGLAGGPGADTQYF.

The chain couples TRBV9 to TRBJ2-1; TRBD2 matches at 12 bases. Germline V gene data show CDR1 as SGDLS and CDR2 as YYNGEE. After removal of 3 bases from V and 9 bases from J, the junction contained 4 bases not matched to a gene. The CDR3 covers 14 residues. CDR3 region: CASSETSGSTEQFF. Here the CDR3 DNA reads TGTGCCAGCAGCGAGACTAGCGGGAGTACTGAGCAGTTCTTC.